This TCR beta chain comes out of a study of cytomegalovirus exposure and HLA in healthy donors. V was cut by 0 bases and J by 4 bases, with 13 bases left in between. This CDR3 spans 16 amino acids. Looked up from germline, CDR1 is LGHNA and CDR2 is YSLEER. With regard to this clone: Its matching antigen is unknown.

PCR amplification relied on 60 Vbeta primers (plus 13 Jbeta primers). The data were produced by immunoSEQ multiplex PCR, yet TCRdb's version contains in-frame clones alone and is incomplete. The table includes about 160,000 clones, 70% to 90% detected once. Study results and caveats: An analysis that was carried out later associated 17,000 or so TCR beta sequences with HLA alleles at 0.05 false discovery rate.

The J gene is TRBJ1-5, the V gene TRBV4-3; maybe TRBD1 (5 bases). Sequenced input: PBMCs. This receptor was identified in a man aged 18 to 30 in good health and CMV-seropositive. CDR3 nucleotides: TGCGCCAGCAGCCAAGATCCTCAGGGTGAAAATCAGCCCCAGCATTTT. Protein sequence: CASSQDPQGENQPQHF.